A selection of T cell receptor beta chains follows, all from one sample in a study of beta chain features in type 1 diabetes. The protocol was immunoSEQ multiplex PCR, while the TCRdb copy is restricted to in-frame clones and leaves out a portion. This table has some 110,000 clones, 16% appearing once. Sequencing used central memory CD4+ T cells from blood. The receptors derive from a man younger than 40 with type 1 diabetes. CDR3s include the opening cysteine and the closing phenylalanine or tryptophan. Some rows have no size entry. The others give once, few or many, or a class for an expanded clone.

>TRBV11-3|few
CASSLAQDSPLHF
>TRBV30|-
CAWVRTGASDTGELFF
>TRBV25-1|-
CASSSGYEQYF
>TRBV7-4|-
CASSPTEGDGETQYF
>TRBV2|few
CASTSDSTKAFF
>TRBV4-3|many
CASSQDMRTGIHGYTF
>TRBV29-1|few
CSVRDRGGETQYF
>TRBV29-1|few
CSVDLAGGNEQFF
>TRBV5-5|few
CASSLGVSTDTQYF
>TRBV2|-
CASSGPNDGYTF
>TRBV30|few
CAWSVTSYWNNSPLHF
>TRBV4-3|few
CASSQEGWGTEAFF
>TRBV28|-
CASSFRPLQETQYF
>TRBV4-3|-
CASSQDDFRDGYTF
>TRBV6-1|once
CASNANYGYTF
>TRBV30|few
CAWSDRAGGSSTDTQYF
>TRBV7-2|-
CASSFGENTEAFF
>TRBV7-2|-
CASSPGSYRTYEQYF
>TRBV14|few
CASSQEQKRGTQYF
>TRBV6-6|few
CASSYPAGGREDTQYF
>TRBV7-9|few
CASSLALGDSNQPQHF
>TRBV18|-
CASSPPGPDTQYF
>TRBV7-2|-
CASSLVHREKLFF
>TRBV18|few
CASSPSILRDTGELFF
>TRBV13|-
CASSLDRDYGYTF
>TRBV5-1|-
CASSWTARSYNSPLHF
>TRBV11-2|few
CASSFAGRGELFF
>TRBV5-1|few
CASSRDRGDQPQHF
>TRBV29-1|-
CSVQGASNQPQHF
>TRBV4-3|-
CASSQAITGAYEQYF
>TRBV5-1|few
CASSSASSTDTQYF
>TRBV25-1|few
CASSEYRGGAPWETQYF
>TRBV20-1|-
CSASQGNEQYF
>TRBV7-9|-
CASSLRPTPDRGGHEQYF
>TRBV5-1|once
CASSSASGGADTQYF
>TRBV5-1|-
CASSLGLAGADTQYF
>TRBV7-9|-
CASSPGTEAYEQYF
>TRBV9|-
CASSGSLGIGTDTQYF
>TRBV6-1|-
CASSVAGVTDTQYF